This TCR beta chain was captured in a study of molecular identifiers for immune sequencing clone quantification. Study at large: Across replicate runs, RNA obtained from approximately 20,000 or 100,000 naive CD8 cells was divided into five, with four undergoing sequencing.

Previously described methods and listed TCR primers were used for bulk TCR libraries. TCRdb reprocessed the PCR reads with MiXCR, giving one entry per CDR3 protein. The repertoire holds about 320,000 distinct CDR3 sequences, with about a fifth as singletons. Trimming took 0 bases from V and 0 from J, leaving 11 bases between them. Germline CDR1 is SGHRS and CDR2 is YFSETQ. The length of the CDR3 is 16 residues. This clonotype was counted ten times or more. The rearrangement links TRBV5-1 to TRBJ2-3; D gene uncertain. The sample taken for sequencing was naive CD8+ T cells from blood, with Jurkat cell RNA spiked in. Regarding subset: FACS-sorted CD8+CD4-CCR7+CD45RA+ naive T cells. The receptor's source is a human donor in good health. Some libraries in this study had Jurkat cell RNA spiked in. The CDR3 region is CASSLVGYASTDTQYF. In DNA, the CDR3 is TGCGCCAGCAGCTTGGTGGGGTACGCTAGCACAGATACGCAGTATTTT.